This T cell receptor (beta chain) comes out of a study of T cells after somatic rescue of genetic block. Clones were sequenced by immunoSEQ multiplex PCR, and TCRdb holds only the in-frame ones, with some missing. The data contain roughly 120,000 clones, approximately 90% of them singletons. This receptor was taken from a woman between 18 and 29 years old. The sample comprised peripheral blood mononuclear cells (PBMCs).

CDR3 sequence (DNA): TGTGCCAGCAGTCCTTCGGGGACCTGGGCGTATTTT. Its protein is CASSPSGTWAYF. This chain joins TRBV2 and TRBJ2-3, with D tentatively TRBD1 or TRBD2 (5 bases each). The germline V and J ends were trimmed by 5 bases and 14 bases, with 17 bases remaining between them. Per germline, CDR1 SNHLY and CDR2 FYNNEI. The CDR3 totals 12 residues.